This T cell receptor beta chain came from a study of shared clonotypes between healthy human individuals. Overall study results and limits: Inspection by rarefaction showed sorted-subset sequencing to be incomplete despite large depth.

This clone has more than one count but fewer than ten. Its antigen remains unidentified. The V end lost 2 bases, the J end lost 0 bases, and 13 bases lay between the germline ends. This CDR3 spans 15 amino acids. The germline V gene has CDR1 GTSNPN and CDR2 SVGIG (reference sequence). Using immunoSEQ multiplex PCR, the repertoire was profiled, and TCRdb retains in-frame clones only, with some absent. The sample has 2 million to 3 million clones; just over 90% are singletons. Source material: naive CD4+ T cells sorted from blood. Subset in this sample: CD45RA+ positively selected. The sequence came from a man between 18 and 29 years old in good health. The genes are TRBV30 and TRBJ1-1, with D tentatively TRBD1 (5 bases). CDR3 protein: CAWSTKGRLNTEAFF. CDR3 DNA: TGTGCCTGGAGTACCAAGGGACGGCTGAACACTGAAGCTTTCTTT.